The 30 T cell receptor beta chains reported below all come from one sample, sequenced in a study of T cell responses to AZD1222 COVID-19 vaccine. Clones were read by immunoSEQ multiplex PCR, and TCRdb kept only the in-frame ones, dropping some. The data hold tens of thousands of clones, with under 95% observed a single time. The material sequenced was peripheral blood, taken 28 days after the second AZD1222 dose. These receptors all come from an adult who received the AZD1222 COVID-19 vaccine.

The chain couples TRBV3-1 (or the pseudogene TRBV3-2) to TRBJ1-2; possible D gene TRBD1, 5 bases. CDR1 is LGHDT and CDR2 is YNNKEL in the germline V gene (reference sequence). The CDR3 length is 16 residues. Trimming pared 1 base from V and 4 bases from J, leaving 16 bases between. The CDR3 sequence is CASSQAGGGVGYGYTF. CDR3 DNA sequence: TGTGCCAGCAGCCAAGCTGGGGGAGGCGTAGGCTATGGCTACACCTTC.

The rearrangement links TRBV19 to TRBJ1-2; D not certain. The CDR3 sequence is 14 residues long. CDR1 and CDR2 (germline): LNHDA, SQIVND (reference sequence). Trimming took 10 bases from V and 4 from J, leaving 19 bases between them. The CDR3 here is CATESGGNPYGYTF. Written as DNA, the CDR3 is TGTGCCACCGAATCCGGAGGCAACCCCTATGGCTACACCTTC.

The genes are TRBV6-5 and TRBJ2-3; 7 bases line up with TRBD2. The CDR3 has 15 residues. Unmatched junction bases numbered 4, after V lost 4 bases and J lost 0 bases. The germline V gene has CDR1 MNHEY and CDR2 SVGAGI. DNA for the CDR3: TGTGCCAGCAGTTTGCTAGCGGTGAGCACAGATACGCAGTATTTT. The encoded protein is CASSLLAVSTDTQYF.

The chain recombines TRBV6-4 with TRBJ2-7; 9 bases align to TRBD1. V shed 8 bases and J 1 base; nucleotides not matched to a gene: 9. Germline V gene lookup returns CDR1 MRHNA and CDR2 SNTAGT. There are 15 residues in the CDR3. As DNA, the CDR3 is TGTGCCAGCGGTGGACAGGGGAAGGTGTCCTACGAGCAGTACTTC. The encoded protein is CASGGQGKVSYEQYF.

This clone was detected only a few times. The chain links TRBV12-3 or TRBV12-4 to TRBJ1-1, with a tentative D call TRBD1 (5 bases). V lost 8 bases and J 5 bases, leaving 15 bases between the germline ends. CDR3 size: 13 residues. CDR3 loop: CASAWDRRTEAFF. In nucleotides, the CDR3 is TGTGCCAGCGCCTGGGACCGGCGGACTGAAGCTTTCTTT.

This clone has only a few counts. The rearrangement joins TRBV9 to TRBJ1-5; 10 bases agree with TRBD1. J gave up 5 bases and V 3 bases, and 2 bases lay outside the gene matches. The CDR3 contains 14 residues. Germline CDR1 is SGDLS and CDR2 is YYNGEE. The CDR3 bases are TGTGCCAGCAGCGCGGACAGGGGGGATCAGCCCCAGCATTTT. Translated, it gives CASSADRGDQPQHF.

The rearrangement links TRBV27 to TRBJ2-1, with 11 positions matching TRBD2. J lost 7 bases, V lost 6 bases, and 5 bases had no gene match. The germline CDR1 and CDR2 sequences are MNHEY and SMNVEV (reference sequence). The CDR3 spans 14 residues. The CDR3 coding sequence is TGTGCCAGCAGACCGGGACTAGCGGTGAATGAGCAGTTCTTC. Translating gives CASRPGLAVNEQFF.

This rearrangement joins TRBV6-5 to TRBJ2-7; 9 bases are shared with TRBD1. Per the germline V gene, CDR1 is MNHEY and CDR2 is SVGAGI. This CDR3 has 14 residues. With V trimmed by 7 bases and J by 4 bases, 8 bases remained unmatched. The CDR3 coding sequence is TGTGCCAGCACCCCCGGGACAGGGAAGTACGAGCAGTACTTC. Protein sequence: CASTPGTGKYEQYF.

This chain uses TRBV5-5 with TRBJ2-2; D assignment may be TRBD1 or TRBD2 (5 bases each). The CDR3 is made up of 15 amino acids. Trimming pared 0 bases from V and 4 bases from J, leaving 10 bases between. CDR1 SGHKS and CDR2 YYEKEE come from the germline V gene (reference sequence). CDR3 nucleotide sequence: TGTGCCAGCAGCTTGGGCTCGAGGGGCACCGGGGAGCTGTTTTTT. Its translation is CASSLGSRGTGELFF.

The genes are TRBV5-1 and TRBJ2-1; D not certain. The V end was cut by 0 bases, the J end by 12 bases, with 13 bases between. The CDR3 runs 13 residues. The germline gives CDR1 SGHRS, CDR2 YFSETQ. The CDR3 sequence is CASSLDQQIGQFF. In nucleotides, the CDR3 is TGCGCCAGCAGCTTGGACCAACAAATCGGGCAGTTCTTC.

CDR3 DNA sequence: TGTGCCAGCAGTGCCCCTGGTGGCGGGAGAGTCCATGAGCAGTTCTTC. As protein: CASSAPGGGRVHEQFF. The genes are TRBV28 and TRBJ2-1, with 7 bases lining up with TRBD2. The CDR3 totals 16 residues. The J segment lost 8 bases and the V segment lost 5 bases, leaving 15 bases of the junction unmatched. In germline, CDR1 is MDHEN, CDR2 SYDVKM.

The chain recombines TRBV19 with TRBJ2-7; a possible D gene is TRBD1 (6 bases). Germline V gives CDR1 LNHDA, CDR2 SQIVND (reference sequence). The CDR3 has 15 amino acids. The ends were cut back, 5 bases at V and 3 bases at J, with 17 bases in the middle. This CDR3 reads CASSHPKGVGYEQYF. The CDR3 nucleotides read TGTGCCAGTAGTCATCCCAAGGGGGTTGGCTACGAGCAGTACTTC. The variable domain in full, with the rest retrieved from reference TRBV19 and TRBJ2-7, is DGGITQSPKYLFRKEGQNVTLSCEQNLNHDAMYWYRQDPGQGLRLIYYSQIVNDFQKGDIAEGYSVSREKKESFPLTVTSAQKNPTAFYLCASSHPKGVGYEQYFGPGTRLTVT.

V is TRBV19 and J is TRBJ1-5; D unresolved. The CDR3 extends over 17 amino acids. In germline, CDR1 is LNHDA, CDR2 SQIVND (reference sequence). Trimming cost V 3 bases and J 0 bases, with 15 bases left between them. CDR3: CASSIRPASFSNQPQHF. In DNA, the CDR3 is TGTGCCAGTAGTATCCGGCCTGCATCTTTTAGCAATCAGCCCCAGCATTTT.

The chain couples TRBV4-1 to TRBJ1-3; D not certain. The CDR3 runs 13 residues. Trimming removed 1 base from V and 6 bases from J, with 7 bases in between. Germline V gives CDR1 MGHRA, CDR2 YSYEKL. CDR3 bases: TGCGCCAGCAGCCAAGCCCCAGTAAACACCATATATTTT. It is translated as CASSQAPVNTIYF.

The gene calls are TRBV27 and TRBJ1-4; 9 bases are shared with TRBD1. The CDR3 spans 14 residues. Germline loops: CDR1 MNHEY, CDR2 SMNVEV (reference sequence). Trimming at V came to 6 bases and at J to 6 bases, leaving 5 bases not matched to a gene. The CDR3 loop reads CASRGGTGYEKLFF. CDR3 DNA: TGTGCCAGCAGGGGAGGGACAGGGTATGAAAAACTGTTTTTT.

The CDR3 loop is CASIEREITNEQFF. The CDR3 DNA sequence: TGTGCCAGTATCGAGCGGGAGATTACAAATGAGCAGTTCTTC. The chain employs TRBV19 and TRBJ2-1, with 8 bases identical to TRBD2. V gave up 7 bases and J gave up 7 bases; unmatched junction bases: 9. The length of the CDR3 is 14 residues. Germline V CDR1 and CDR2: LNHDA, SQIVND (reference sequence).

V usage is TRBV7-9 and J usage is TRBJ2-7; 8 bases line up with TRBD2. CDR1 is SEHNR, CDR2 FQNEAQ, per germline (reference sequence). This CDR3 is 18 amino acids long. V was pared by 3 bases and J by 6 bases, with 19 bases of the junction left unmatched. CDR3 DNA sequence: TGTGCCAGCAGCTTTGGGTCGGCGTCGGGGACTAGGGTAAGCGAGCAGTACTTC. Its protein is CASSFGSASGTRVSEQYF.

The V call is TRBV5-1, the J call TRBJ1-1; D perhaps matches TRBD1 (5 bases). Between the trimmed V and J ends, which lost 8 bases and 4 bases, there was a span of 15 bases. The CDR3 has 13 amino acids. From germline, CDR1 is SGHRS and CDR2 YFSETQ. The CDR3 DNA reads TGCGCCAGTGCGCCCAGGGAGGGCACTGAAGCTTTCTTT. Translated: CASAPREGTEAFF.

This rearrangement joins TRBV18 to TRBJ1-3; D possibly corresponds to TRBD1 (5 bases). The CDR3 is 14 residues long. Trimming cost V 0 bases and J 7 bases, with 10 bases left between them. CDR1 and CDR2 from the germline V gene are KGHSH and LQKENI. DNA for the CDR3: TGTGCCAGCTCACCACCCTCAGGGAGGAACACCATATATTTT. This translates into CASSPPSGRNTIYF. The full variable domain, with the rest looked up from reference TRBV18 and TRBJ1-3, is NAGVMQNPRHLVRRRGQEARLRCSPMKGHSHVYWYRQLPEEGLKFMVYLQKENIIDESGMPKERFSAEFPKEGPSILRIQQVVRGDSAAYFCASSPPSGRNTIYFGEGSWLTVV.

Here the CDR3 DNA reads TGTGCCAAAGAGCCGGGGAGCTCCTACAATGAGCAGTTCTTC. It codes for CAKEPGSSYNEQFF. This chain uses TRBV19 with TRBJ2-1; tentative D call: TRBD2 (5 bases). Trimming removed 10 bases at V and 0 bases at J, with 13 bases between. The CDR3 is made up of 14 amino acids. The germline CDR1 and CDR2 sequences are LNHDA and SQIVND (reference sequence).

The chain links TRBV5-4 to TRBJ2-5; 9 bases are shared with TRBD2. The trim removed 2 bases at V and 0 bases at J, leaving 2 bases unmatched. CDR1 and CDR2 from the germline V gene are SGHNT and YYREEE (reference sequence). This CDR3 spans 15 amino acids. In DNA form, the CDR3 reads TGTGCCAGCAGCTTTAGCGGGAGATACCAAGAGACCCAGTACTTC. This encodes CASSFSGRYQETQYF.

CDR3 in amino acids: CASRGQEKWRARDTQYF. As DNA, the CDR3 is TGCGCCAGCAGGGGACAAGAAAAGTGGAGGGCCAGGGATACGCAGTATTTT. The V and J genes are TRBV5-1 and TRBJ2-3, with D tentatively TRBD1 or TRBD2 (6 bases each). This CDR3 contains 17 residues. V gave up 5 bases and J gave up 6 bases, with 25 bases separating them. CDR1 and CDR2 (germline): SGHRS, YFSETQ. Full variable domain (rest looked up from reference TRBV5-1 and TRBJ2-3): KAGVTQTPRYLIKTRGQQVTLSCSPISGHRSVSWYQQTPGQGLQFLFEYFSETQRNKGNFPGRFSGRQFSNSRSEMNVSTLELGDSALYLCASRGQEKWRARDTQYFGPGTRLTVL.

Points on this clone: At one of its ends the junction is not consistent with the germline gene, which may arise from a read error. This chain uses TRBV6-5 with TRBJ2-1; TRBD2 matches at 7 bases. This CDR3 has 10 amino acids. The germline V gene has CDR1 MNHEY and CDR2 SVGAGI. CDR3 DNA sequence: TGTGCCAGCGGACTAGTAGGGTCGGTCTTC. Amino acids: CASGLVGSVF.

The chain recombines TRBV3-1 (or the pseudogene TRBV3-2) with TRBJ2-2, with 14 bases that match TRBD2. J gave up 4 bases and V 1 base, and 8 bases lay outside the gene matches. CDR1 is LGHDT and CDR2 is YNNKEL in the germline V gene (reference sequence). The length of the CDR3 is 19 residues. The DNA for the CDR3 is TGTGCCAGCAGCCAAGCCTTGGGACTAGCGGGAGTAGGCACCGGGGAGCTGTTTTTT. Amino acid sequence: CASSQALGLAGVGTGELFF.

The chain carries TRBV2 and TRBJ2-1; 11 bases are a match to TRBD2. The CDR3 runs 16 residues. V shed 6 bases, J shed 3 bases, and the junction held 7 bases outside the gene matches. CDR1 and CDR2 (germline): SNHLY, FYNNEI. In nucleotides, the CDR3 is TGTGCCAGCAGAGAGGGAGGGACTAGCGGCTACAATGAGCAGTTCTTC. It specifies CASREGGTSGYNEQFF. Based on the CDR3 plus reference TRBV2 and TRBJ2-1, the full variable domain is EPEVTQTPSHQVTQMGQEVILRCVPISNHLYFYWYRQILGQKVEFLVSFYNNEISEKSEIFDDQFSVERPDGSNFTLKIRSTKLEDSAMYFCASREGGTSGYNEQFFGPGTRLTVL.

CDR3 DNA sequence: TGTGCCAGCAGCCAAGATCCTTTCGTGGATGAGCAGTTCTTC. Translating gives CASSQDPFVDEQFF. The chain combines TRBV14 with TRBJ2-1; no clear D. Germline assignment: CDR1 SGHDN and CDR2 FVKESK. V was clipped by 0 bases and J by 8 bases, with 11 bases between them. The CDR3 length is 14 residues.

This chain links TRBV4-1 with TRBJ1-2, with no clear D. Trimming removed 0 bases from V and 7 bases from J, with 12 bases in between. CDR3 length: 14 amino acids. Germline CDR1 MGHRA, CDR2 YSYEKL. CDR3 amino acids: CASSQEAKAAGYTF. The CDR3 bases are TGCGCCAGCAGCCAAGAAGCGAAGGCTGCTGGCTACACCTTC.

This sequence joins TRBV6-6 and TRBJ2-1; D gene unclear. The V end lost 6 bases, the J end lost 5 bases, and 5 bases lay between the germline ends. The CDR3 length is 11 residues. Germline V gene sequence: CDR1 MNHNY, CDR2 SVGAGI (reference sequence). DNA for the CDR3: TGTGCCAGCAGAACCCACAATGAGCAGTTCTTC. Amino acid sequence: CASRTHNEQFF.

The rearrangement uses TRBV3-1 (or the pseudogene TRBV3-2) and TRBJ2-7; D call uncertain. CDR1 and CDR2 from the germline V gene are LGHDT and YNNKEL (reference sequence). The CDR3 loop spans 13 amino acids. Trimming pared 1 base from V and 6 bases from J, leaving 10 bases between. CDR3 DNA: TGTGCCAGCAGCCAAGGTCGTCAGCCCGAGCAGTACTTC. The encoded protein is CASSQGRQPEQYF.

The chain has TRBV6-1 and TRBJ2-1, with 10 bases matching TRBD2. Germline V gives CDR1 MNHNS, CDR2 SASEGT. The CDR3 length is 20 residues. V lost 1 base, J lost 0 bases, and 12 bases stayed unmatched. This CDR3 reads CASSEGAGLAPRSSYNEQFF. CDR3 DNA sequence: TGTGCCAGCAGTGAAGGGGCGGGACTAGCGCCCAGAAGCTCCTACAATGAGCAGTTCTTC.